The following is a TCR beta chain sequence with its context. Its target is unknown. These data are taken from a study of T cell responses to AZD1222 COVID-19 vaccine. Notes on the study in general: Baseline seropositivity occurred in only a handful of AZD1222 recipients. White British donors predominated, females outnumbered males, and clonal diversity was possibly underestimated. Repertoires were collected only later (after the peak T cell response had occurred).

Measured with immunoSEQ multiplex PCR; TCRdb has only the in-frame clones, and not every one. The sample has nearly 110,000 clones, about 90% seen once. The CDR3 covers 19 residues. This rearrangement joins TRBV21-1 to TRBJ1-5; the D call in the table, TRBD1, was not verified against the DNA. TRBV21-1 is a documented pseudogene. The sequence was collected from an adult in good health. Specimen: peripheral blood, collected on day 0 of AZD1222 vaccination. The CDR3 reads CASSKAKSKTGRGNQPQHF. The CDR3 DNA reads TGTGCCAGCAGCAAAGCTAAATCGAAGACAGGCCGAGGAAATCAGCCCCAGCATTTT.